These 32 T cell receptor beta chains originate from one sample sequenced in a study of T cells in narcolepsy. Profiled with immunoSEQ multiplex PCR; TCRdb holds only in-frame clones, not every one. The sample lists roughly 10,000 clones; around 70% were seen once. Sequenced material: CD45RA- memory CD8+ T cells from PBMCs. These receptors all come from a human donor with narcolepsy.

V and J are TRBV6-5 and TRBJ1-2; TRBD1 might be the D (5 bases). The CDR3 consists of 14 residues. V dropped 5 bases and J dropped 1 base, with 11 bases sitting between them. Per germline, CDR1 MNHEY and CDR2 SVGAGI. CDR3 DNA sequence: TGTGCCAGCAGTGAACAGGTTGATAACTATGGCTACACCTTC. Its translation is CASSEQVDNYGYTF.

The chain couples TRBV21-1 to TRBJ1-6; TRBD1, the table's D call, lacks a check against the DNA. TRBV21-1 is labeled a pseudogene. This CDR3 contains 19 residues. The CDR3 nucleotides read TGTGCCAGCAGCGCCCTTCTTGACAGGACCCACTCCTATAATTCACCCCTCCACTTT. Translating gives CASSALLDRTHSYNSPLHF.

The chain joins TRBV29-1 to TRBJ2-3; TRBD2 matches at 12 bases. Per the germline V gene, CDR1 is SQVTM and CDR2 is ANQGSEA. V was pared by 4 bases and J by 8 bases, with 4 bases of the junction left unmatched. This CDR3 comprises 13 residues. The CDR3 DNA is TGCAGCGTTGGACTAGCGGGAGTCGGTACGCAGTATTTT. Amino acids: CSVGLAGVGTQYF.

This chain links TRBV6-5 with TRBJ1-1, with 10 bases fitting TRBD1. Per germline, CDR1 MNHEY and CDR2 SVGAGI. CDR3 length: 14 amino acids. J lost 7 bases, V lost 0 bases, and 2 bases had no gene match. CDR3 nucleotides: TGTGCCAGCAGTTACTCGACAGGGGGCAATGAAGCTTTCTTT. Its translation: CASSYSTGGNEAFF.

This chain joins TRBV7-9 and TRBJ2-1; no clear D. V lost 4 bases to trimming and J lost 0 bases, with 4 bases between them. This CDR3 comprises 13 residues. Per the germline V gene, CDR1 is SEHNR and CDR2 is FQNEAQ (reference sequence). DNA of the CDR3: TGTGCCAGCAGCTCGTCCTCCTACAATGAGCAGTTCTTC. Encoded protein: CASSSSSYNEQFF.

The CDR3 sequence: CASSEWGGQGPYEQYF. The CDR3 DNA sequence: TGTGCCAGCAGTGAATGGGGAGGGCAGGGCCCCTACGAGCAGTACTTC. The chain uses TRBV6-1 and TRBJ2-7; TRBD2 matches at 7 bases. CDR1 and CDR2 from the germline V gene are MNHNS and SASEGT. V trimming: 2 bases; J trimming: 2 bases; junction bases outside the gene matches: 9. The CDR3 has 16 amino acids.

The chain uses TRBV7-3 and TRBJ1-6; 7 nucleotides match TRBD1. Germline V gene lookup returns CDR1 SGHTA and CDR2 FQGTGA. The CDR3 loop spans 16 amino acids. V lost 1 base and J lost 5; bases outside the gene matches: 5. CDR3 nucleotides: TGTGCCAGCAGCTTAATGGGAGGGGGCAATAATTCACCCCTCCACTTT. Protein: CASSLMGGGNNSPLHF.

The V and J genes are TRBV4-3 and TRBJ2-7; TRBD2 aligns across 8 bases. Germline V lookup: CDR1 LGHNA, CDR2 YSLEER. The V segment lost 1 base and the J segment 5 bases; nucleotides outside the gene matches: 10. The CDR3 extends over 16 amino acids. CDR3 sequence reads: CASSQGTSGGSDEQYF. The CDR3 coding sequence is TGCGCCAGCAGCCAAGGAACTAGCGGTGGGTCGGACGAGCAGTACTTC.

The rearrangement joins TRBV7-2 to TRBJ2-3; D gene uncertain. V was pared by 5 bases and J by 3 bases, with 9 bases between. The CDR3 length is 13 residues. Germline values: CDR1 SGHTA, CDR2 FQGNSA. The CDR3 region is CASSPVVTDTQYF. CDR3 DNA: TGTGCCAGCAGCCCCGTGGTAACAGATACGCAGTATTTT.

This clone was seen a handful of times. V and J are TRBV19 and TRBJ2-6; 8 positions match TRBD1. With 8 bases clipped from V and 3 bases from J, the junction kept 9 bases outside the gene matches. CDR3 length equals 16 residues. CDR1 is LNHDA, CDR2 SQIVND, per germline (reference sequence). CDR3 amino acids: CASAPTGEIGANVLTF. The CDR3, as DNA: TGTGCCAGTGCACCGACAGGGGAAATTGGGGCCAACGTCCTGACTTTC.

The gene calls are TRBV12-1 and TRBJ2-5; whether TRBD1, the table's D call, matches the DNA was not checked. TRBV12-1 is a pseudogene locus. CDR3 size: 17 residues. CDR3 DNA sequence: TGTGCCAGCAGCTTTGCCCCCTTTCTGGGGGCCCAAGAGACCCAGTACTTC. Translating it yields CASSFAPFLGAQETQYF.

This clone was seen more than once but under ten times. The chain has TRBV5-6 and TRBJ2-7; no definite D call. Germline CDR1 reads SGHDT; CDR2 reads YYEEEE. The CDR3 is made up of 15 amino acids. The germline V and J ends were trimmed by 4 bases and 2 bases, with 16 bases remaining between them. For the CDR3, the DNA is TGTGCCAGCAGCGCTTTTTCTGTGTTCCCCTACGAGCAGTACTTC. Translating gives CASSAFSVFPYEQYF.

This chain links TRBV7-2 with TRBJ2-7, with 9 bases fitting TRBD2. Germline V gene lookup returns CDR1 SGHTA and CDR2 FQGNSA. The ends lost 0 bases at V and 5 bases at J; junction bases unmatched: 8. The CDR3 has 16 residues. The CDR3 here is CASSLAAGTSWNEQYF. DNA of the CDR3: TGTGCCAGCAGCTTAGCGGCCGGGACTAGCTGGAACGAGCAGTACTTC.

This chain connects TRBV11-2 to TRBJ1-4; D possibly corresponds to TRBD1 (5 bases). Trimming took off 4 bases at V and 3 bases at J, with 12 bases between the two ends. CDR1 and CDR2 (germline): SGHAT, FQNNGV. The CDR3 is 15 amino acids. In DNA form, the CDR3 reads TGTGCCAGCAGCTCGCTTGACAGCCCTAATGAAAAACTGTTTTTT. Protein product: CASSSLDSPNEKLFF.

The genes are TRBV19 and TRBJ1-2, with TRBD1 as a possible D gene (5 bases). The CDR3 contains 17 residues. V was pared by 5 bases and J by 1 base, with 20 bases between. Germline loops: CDR1 LNHDA, CDR2 SQIVND (reference sequence). The CDR3 reads CASSVTLGGAYNYGYTF. Written as DNA, the CDR3 is TGTGCCAGTAGTGTCACCCTCGGAGGGGCATATAACTATGGCTACACCTTC.

This clone is large within its sample. The rearrangement uses TRBV7-9 and TRBJ2-7, with 11 bases matching TRBD2. The CDR3 sequence is 16 residues long. Trimming removed 5 bases from V and 3 bases from J; junction bases left unmatched: 9. From germline, CDR1 is SEHNR and CDR2 FQNEAQ (reference sequence). CDR3 loop: CASSHSTSGSLYEQYF. The CDR3 region has the DNA TGTGCCAGCAGCCACTCTACTAGCGGGAGTCTCTACGAGCAGTACTTC.

The gene calls are TRBV7-3 and TRBJ2-3; TRBD2 is a possible D gene (7 bases). Germline V gives CDR1 SGHTA, CDR2 FQGTGA. This CDR3 contains 15 residues. The V and J ends lost 3 bases and 7 bases respectively, with 17 bases between them. The DNA of the CDR3 is TGTGCCAGCAGCTTCTACGGGGGGCCCGATAATACGCAGTATTTT. Translated: CASSFYGGPDNTQYF.

The chain links TRBV13 to TRBJ1-1, with D possibly TRBD1 on 5 matching bases. The CDR3 has 13 residues. Germline-derived CDR1 and CDR2 are PRHDT and FYEKMQ (reference sequence). Between the trimmed V and J ends, which lost 4 bases and 4 bases, there was a span of 10 bases. The CDR3 nucleotides read TGTGCCAGCAGCTCCCCAGGGTTCACTGAAGCTTTCTTT. It is translated as CASSSPGFTEAFF.

The chain employs TRBV29-1 and TRBJ2-1, with 11 bases lining up with TRBD2. The length of the CDR3 is 13 residues. The V gene end was trimmed by 7 bases and the J gene end by 5 bases; junction bases not matched to a gene: 4. Germline CDR1 and CDR2: SQVTM and ANQGSEA. The CDR3 DNA reads TGCAGCGGCGGACTAGCGGGTCACAATGAGCAGTTCTTC. It encodes CSGGLAGHNEQFF.

In this sample, this clone turned up a few times. CDR3 nucleotides: TGTGCCAGCAGCTTAGAGGGGTCCTATAATTCACCCCTCCACTTT. This gives the protein CASSLEGSYNSPLHF. V and J are TRBV7-9 and TRBJ1-6; a weak D match, TRBD1 (5 bases). V lost 1 base, J lost 1 base, and 5 bases lay in between. This CDR3 contains 15 residues. Germline CDR1 reads SEHNR; CDR2 reads FQNEAQ (reference sequence). The variable domain in full, with the rest retrieved from reference TRBV7-9 and TRBJ1-6, is DTGVSQNPRHKITKRGQNVTFRCDPISEHNRLYWYRQTLGQGPEFLTYFQNEAQLEKSRLLSDRFSAERPKGSFSTLEIQRTEQGDSAMYLCASSLEGSYNSPLHFGNGTRLTVT.

This rearrangement joins TRBV9 to TRBJ2-1; D may be TRBD1 or TRBD2 (6 bases each). The germline CDR1 and CDR2 sequences are SGDLS and YYNGEE. V gave up 0 bases and J gave up 6 bases, with 10 bases separating them. CDR3 size: 14 residues. The DNA for the CDR3 is TGTGCCAGCAGCGTAGGGAGGGGGTTCAATGAGCAGTTCTTC. Encoded protein: CASSVGRGFNEQFF.

The V gene is TRBV19, the J gene TRBJ1-2, with 8 bases matching TRBD1. From germline, CDR1 is LNHDA and CDR2 SQIVND (reference sequence). CDR3 size: 15 residues. V gave up 4 bases and J gave up 4 bases; unmatched junction bases: 8. The CDR3 protein is CASSTYRGTGYGYTF. CDR3 DNA sequence: TGTGCCAGTAGTACCTACAGGGGGACAGGCTATGGCTACACCTTC. Full variable domain (missing parts from reference TRBV19 and TRBJ1-2): DGGITQSPKYLFRKEGQNVTLSCEQNLNHDAMYWYRQDPGQGLRLIYYSQIVNDFQKGDIAEGYSVSREKKESFPLTVTSAQKNPTAFYLCASSTYRGTGYGYTFGSGTRLTVV.

V and J are TRBV9 and TRBJ2-7; maybe TRBD2 (6 bases). The V gene's germline CDR1 is SGDLS and CDR2 YYNGEE. The ends were cut back, 0 bases at V and 4 bases at J, with 11 bases in the middle. CDR3 length: 14 residues. The CDR3 here is CASSVAGVGYEQYF. DNA of the CDR3: TGTGCCAGCAGCGTAGCGGGGGTGGGGTACGAGCAGTACTTC.

This chain connects TRBV11-2 to TRBJ2-1; TRBD2 agrees at 14 bases. Germline-derived CDR1 and CDR2 are SGHAT and FQNNGV. The CDR3 runs 19 residues. J lost 9 bases, V lost 4 bases, and 17 bases had no gene match. The CDR3 loop is CASSSPINPGTSGSIEQFF. The CDR3 bases are TGTGCCAGCAGCTCACCCATAAACCCCGGGACTAGCGGGAGCATTGAGCAGTTCTTC.

The chain recombines TRBV5-6 with TRBJ2-5, with 8 bases identical to TRBD1. Unmatched junction bases numbered 9, after V lost 3 bases and J lost 5 bases. Germline CDR1 SGHDT, CDR2 YYEEEE. The CDR3 spans 15 residues. The CDR3 DNA is TGTGCCAGCAGCTCGACAGGGGCCGACATGGAGACCCAGTACTTC. It codes for CASSSTGADMETQYF.

This chain uses TRBV6-1 with TRBJ2-1; 12 positions match TRBD2. CDR1 is MNHNS and CDR2 is SASEGT in the germline V gene. The CDR3 contains 14 residues. With V trimmed by 8 bases and J by 8 bases, 7 bases remained unmatched. The CDR3 loop is CASVFLAGGHEQFF. The DNA for the CDR3 is TGTGCCAGCGTATTTCTAGCGGGAGGGCATGAGCAGTTCTTC.

The gene calls are TRBV6-5 and TRBJ1-2; possible D gene TRBD1, 6 bases. This CDR3 is built from 13 residues. The V end lost 6 bases, the J end lost 6 bases, and 14 bases lay between the germline ends. Germline V gene data show CDR1 as MNHEY and CDR2 as SVGAGI. The CDR3 spells CASRTGSHNGYTF. In nucleotides, the CDR3 is TGTGCCAGCAGGACAGGCTCCCACAATGGCTACACCTTC.

V usage is TRBV11-2 and J usage is TRBJ2-7; 7 bases match TRBD1. The V and J ends lost 3 bases and 1 base, in that order; junction bases with no gene match: 12. The CDR3 covers 17 residues. CDR1 and CDR2 (germline): SGHAT, FQNNGV. The DNA of the CDR3 is TGTGCCAGCAGCTTTTTGGGGGCGGCAGGGGGATCCTACGAGCAGTACTTC. Its translation is CASSFLGAAGGSYEQYF.

This rearrangement joins TRBV7-9 to TRBJ1-2; maybe TRBD1 (5 bases). The CDR3 contains 16 residues. CDR1 and CDR2 (germline): SEHNR, FQNEAQ (reference sequence). The ends were cut back, 0 bases at V and 6 bases at J, with 17 bases in the middle. DNA of the CDR3: TGTGCCAGCAGCTTAGCGATTCAGCAGGGCTCCGATGGCTACACCTTC. Translation: CASSLAIQQGSDGYTF.

This clone turned up a few times. The CDR3 loop reads CASSILTHTEAFF. CDR3 DNA sequence: TGTGCCAGTAGTATATTAACTCACACTGAAGCTTTCTTT. The chain links TRBV19 to TRBJ1-1, with D unresolved. Trimming cost V 2 bases and J 3 bases, with 7 bases left between them. This CDR3 is 13 amino acids long. Germline loops: CDR1 LNHDA, CDR2 SQIVND (reference sequence).

The J gene is TRBJ2-1, the V gene TRBV4-3, with TRBD2 matching 10 bases. CDR1 is LGHNA, CDR2 YSLEER, per germline. V gave up 4 bases and J gave up 7 bases; unmatched junction bases: 4. This CDR3 is 14 amino acids long. The CDR3 DNA reads TGCGCCAGCAGCCCGTGGACTAGCGGTAATGAGCAGTTCTTC. This encodes CASSPWTSGNEQFF.

The V and J genes are TRBV6-1 and TRBJ1-1; a weak D match, TRBD1 (6 bases). Trimming pared 6 bases from V and 5 bases from J, leaving 16 bases between. The CDR3 length is 14 residues. In germline, CDR1 is MNHNS, CDR2 SASEGT. CDR3: CASRIDRYGTEAFF. CDR3 coding DNA: TGTGCCAGCAGAATCGACAGGTATGGGACTGAAGCTTTCTTT.